The 21 T cell receptor beta chains below all came from one sample that was sequenced in a study of blood T cell repertoires in COVID-19. Sequenced by immunoSEQ multiplex PCR; TCRdb stores in-frame clones only, minus some. The repertoire holds approximately 230,000 clones, with 80% to 90% as singletons. The material sequenced was PBMCs or T cells enriched from blood (not recorded which). Every receptor here comes from a young man who had recovered from COVID-19.

J is TRBJ2-5 and V is TRBV19, with TRBD2 as a possible D gene (7 bases). The V gene lost 6 bases and the J gene lost 2 bases, with 16 bases spanning the gap. CDR1 is LNHDA, CDR2 SQIVND, per germline (reference sequence). The CDR3 sequence is 15 residues long. The CDR3 protein is CASSGGGWVQETQYF. CDR3 nucleotide sequence: TGTGCCAGTAGCGGCGGGGGCTGGGTACAAGAGACCCAGTACTTC. Full variable domain (outside the CDR3, taken from reference TRBV19 and TRBJ2-5): DGGITQSPKYLFRKEGQNVTLSCEQNLNHDAMYWYRQDPGQGLRLIYYSQIVNDFQKGDIAEGYSVSREKKESFPLTVTSAQKNPTAFYLCASSGGGWVQETQYFGPGTRLLVL.

The J gene is TRBJ1-1, the V gene TRBV10-1; D call uncertain. The CDR3 runs 13 residues. The V gene's germline CDR1 is WNHNN and CDR2 SYGVQD (reference sequence). V was clipped by 10 bases and J by 5 bases, with 17 bases between them. The CDR3 reads CATPRTTRTEAFF. The CDR3 DNA reads as TGCGCCACCCCACGGACTACGCGGACTGAAGCTTTCTTT.

V and J are TRBV2 and TRBJ1-6; 10 bases map to TRBD1. The germline CDR1 and CDR2 sequences are SNHLY and FYNNEI. This CDR3 contains 14 residues. Losses at the gene ends were 4 bases for V and 7 bases for J; bases not matched to a gene: 1. As DNA, the CDR3 is TGTGCCAGCAGTGGGACAGGGGGAAATTCACCCCTCCACTTT. The encoded protein is CASSGTGGNSPLHF.

V and J are TRBV4-2 and TRBJ1-1; 9 nucleotides match TRBD1. The CDR3 totals 15 residues. Germline CDR1 and CDR2: LGHNA and YNFKEQ. V shed 1 base and J 4 bases; nucleotides not matched to a gene: 4. CDR3 DNA: TGTGCCAGCAGCCAAGGGACAGGGGTGATCACTGAAGCTTTCTTT. It translates to CASSQGTGVITEAFF.

This chain joins TRBV3-1 (or the pseudogene TRBV3-2) and TRBJ2-4; TRBD2 matches at 8 bases. Per the germline V gene, CDR1 is LGHDT and CDR2 is YNNKEL (reference sequence). This CDR3 comprises 14 residues. The trim removed 2 bases at V and 7 bases at J, leaving 4 bases unmatched. CDR3 region: CASSQRGGRNIQYF. CDR3 DNA: TGTGCCAGCAGCCAACGGGGGGGCAGGAACATTCAGTACTTC.

CDR3 in DNA: TGTGCCAGCAGTTCTAGCGGGAGGGCCCGGGAGCAGTTCTTC. Its protein is CASSSSGRAREQFF. The gene calls are TRBV7-9 and TRBJ2-1; 12 nucleotides line up with TRBD2. The CDR3 length is 14 residues. V shed 6 bases and J 10 bases; nucleotides not matched to a gene: 7. Germline lookup yields CDR1 SEHNR and CDR2 FQNEAQ (reference sequence).

The gene calls are TRBV24-1 and TRBJ2-2, with D perhaps matching TRBD2 (6 bases). Germline-derived CDR1 and CDR2 are KGHDR and SFDVKD. The CDR3 consists of 14 residues. Trimming cost V 5 bases and J 0 bases, with 6 bases left between them. CDR3 sequence: CATSGLANTGELFF. DNA of the CDR3: TGTGCCACCAGTGGACTAGCGAACACCGGGGAGCTGTTTTTT.

The gene calls are TRBV27 and TRBJ2-5; 8 nucleotides match TRBD2. The germline gives CDR1 MNHEY, CDR2 SMNVEV (reference sequence). V dropped 6 bases and J dropped 4; count of bases not matched to a gene: 1. The CDR3 is 12 amino acids. In nucleotides, the CDR3 is TGTGCCAGCAGCGCGGGGGGAGAGACCCAGTACTTC. It translates to CASSAGGETQYF.

This chain joins TRBV5-6 and TRBJ1-5, with D perhaps TRBD1 (6 bases). The CDR3 totals 15 residues. With 4 bases removed from V and 4 bases from J, the gap between germline ends came to 15 bases. Germline V gene sequence: CDR1 SGHDT, CDR2 YYEEEE. In nucleotides, the CDR3 is TGTGCCAGCAGCGTACAGGGTCTTCGGAATCAGCCCCAGCATTTT. Translating gives CASSVQGLRNQPQHF.

The chain employs TRBV4-1 and TRBJ1-1; D is ambiguous. The V and J ends lost 1 base and 4 bases respectively, with 7 bases between them. This CDR3 comprises 13 residues. Germline-derived CDR1 and CDR2 are MGHRA and YSYEKL. CDR3 in amino acids: CASSQARFTEAFF. For the CDR3, the DNA is TGCGCCAGCAGCCAAGCGCGGTTCACTGAAGCTTTCTTT.

This clone was counted a few times. CDR3 region: CASSLNNRQETQYF. The DNA of the CDR3 is TGTGCCAGCAGCTTGAACAACAGACAAGAGACCCAGTACTTC. The chain carries TRBV5-5 and TRBJ2-5; no firm D call. The length of the CDR3 is 14 residues. The V end lost 1 base, the J end lost 2 bases, and 9 bases lay between the germline ends. The V gene's germline CDR1 is SGHKS and CDR2 YYEKEE (reference sequence). Looking up the rest from reference TRBV5-5 and TRBJ2-5 gives the full variable domain: DAGVTQSPTHLIKTRGQQVTLRCSPISGHKSVSWYQQVLGQGPQFIFQYYEKEERGRGNFPDRFSARQFPNYSSELNVNALLLGDSALYLCASSLNNRQETQYFGPGTRLLVL.

The rearrangement links TRBV6-1 to TRBJ2-2; 10 bases match TRBD2. The germline V gene encodes CDR1 MNHNS and CDR2 SASEGT. This CDR3 comprises 16 residues. Trimming at V came to 2 bases and at J to 7 bases, leaving 7 bases not matched to a gene. In nucleotides, the CDR3 is TGTGCCAGCAGTGAAAAAGCGGGAGGGCCTAGCGGGGAGCTGTTTTTT. It yields the protein CASSEKAGGPSGELFF.

This sequence joins TRBV19 and TRBJ1-2; D possibly corresponds to TRBD1 (5 bases). CDR3 size: 18 residues. Germline loops: CDR1 LNHDA, CDR2 SQIVND (reference sequence). V was shortened by 7 bases and J by 2 bases, with 26 bases between the two germline ends. CDR3 in DNA: TGTGCCAGTACTCCGCTCCCAAGGGGTCCCTCACCAAACTATGGCTACACCTTC. It translates to CASTPLPRGPSPNYGYTF.

The V and J genes are TRBV25-1 and TRBJ1-1, with 8 bases that match TRBD1. The V gene end was trimmed by 8 bases and the J gene end by 1 base; junction bases not matched to a gene: 15. The CDR3 extends over 17 amino acids. From germline, CDR1 is MGHDK and CDR2 SYGVNS. CDR3 in DNA: TGTGCCAGCGGGGGAACCGGGACAGGAGTGCCGAACACTGAAGCTTTCTTT. Translating it yields CASGGTGTGVPNTEAFF.

This chain joins TRBV7-2 and TRBJ1-1, with 7 nucleotides matching TRBD1. Germline V gene sequence: CDR1 SGHTA, CDR2 FQGNSA. This CDR3 spans 13 amino acids. The trim removed 5 bases at V and 4 bases at J, leaving 4 bases unmatched. Here the CDR3 DNA reads TGTGCCAGCAGCGTAGACAGGGTCACTGAAGCTTTCTTT. Residues: CASSVDRVTEAFF.

CDR3 residues: CASSHRNPAEKLFF. The CDR3 DNA sequence: TGTGCCAGCAGTCACAGAAATCCTGCTGAAAAACTGTTTTTT. The chain couples TRBV27 to TRBJ1-4; D is undetermined. Germline lookup yields CDR1 MNHEY and CDR2 SMNVEV (reference sequence). This CDR3 is built from 14 residues. Trimming stripped 5 bases from V and 7 bases from J, with 14 bases between. The full variable domain, in which reference TRBV27 and TRBJ1-4 provide the parts outside the CDR3, is EAQVTQNPRYLITVTGKKLTVTCSQNMNHEYMSWYRQDPGLGLRQIYYSMNVEVTDKGDVPEGYKVSRKEKRNFPLILESPSPNQTSLYFCASSHRNPAEKLFFGSGTQLSVL.

The chain combines TRBV5-1 with TRBJ2-1, with 11 bases lining up with TRBD2. The CDR3 is 14 residues long. Germline V lookup: CDR1 SGHRS, CDR2 YFSETQ. J lost 7 bases, V lost 5 bases, and 5 bases had no gene match. CDR3 region: CASSYLAGGNEQFF. The CDR3 region has the DNA TGCGCCAGCAGTTACTTAGCGGGGGGGAATGAGCAGTTCTTC.

This chain joins TRBV19 and TRBJ2-2, with a weak D call TRBD1 (5 bases). The V gene lost 3 bases and the J gene lost 5 bases, with 16 bases spanning the gap. CDR3 length: 16 amino acids. Germline loops: CDR1 LNHDA, CDR2 SQIVND (reference sequence). The CDR3 is CASSMTAFEHTGELFF. The CDR3 DNA sequence: TGTGCCAGTAGTATGACAGCTTTCGAGCATACCGGGGAGCTGTTTTTT.

The chain carries TRBV18 and TRBJ2-5, with 8 bases fitting TRBD2. Germline CDR1 reads KGHSH; CDR2 reads LQKENI. The CDR3 covers 15 residues. The V gene end was trimmed by 2 bases and the J gene end by 7 bases; junction bases not matched to a gene: 9. The CDR3 nucleotides are TGTGCCAGCTCACCATGGCGGGGGGCCGGAGGGACCCAGTACTTC. Protein product: CASSPWRGAGGTQYF.

This chain uses TRBV5-1 with TRBJ2-1; TRBD1 might be the D (6 bases). This CDR3 spans 15 amino acids. Looked up from germline, CDR1 is SGHRS and CDR2 is YFSETQ. V dropped 0 bases and J dropped 4 bases, with 11 bases sitting between them. In DNA, the CDR3 is TGCGCCAGCAGCTTGGTCCCGGGGACATACAATGAGCAGTTCTTC. Translation gives CASSLVPGTYNEQFF.

The V and J genes are TRBV24-1 and TRBJ1-1; tentatively, D is TRBD1 (6 bases). Germline-derived CDR1 and CDR2 are KGHDR and SFDVKD. Trimming left V 1 base short and J 6 bases short, with 8 bases between. CDR3 length: 13 amino acids. CDR3 bases: TGTGCCACCAGTGATTTCCAGGGGTCTGAAGCTTTCTTT. Translated: CATSDFQGSEAFF.